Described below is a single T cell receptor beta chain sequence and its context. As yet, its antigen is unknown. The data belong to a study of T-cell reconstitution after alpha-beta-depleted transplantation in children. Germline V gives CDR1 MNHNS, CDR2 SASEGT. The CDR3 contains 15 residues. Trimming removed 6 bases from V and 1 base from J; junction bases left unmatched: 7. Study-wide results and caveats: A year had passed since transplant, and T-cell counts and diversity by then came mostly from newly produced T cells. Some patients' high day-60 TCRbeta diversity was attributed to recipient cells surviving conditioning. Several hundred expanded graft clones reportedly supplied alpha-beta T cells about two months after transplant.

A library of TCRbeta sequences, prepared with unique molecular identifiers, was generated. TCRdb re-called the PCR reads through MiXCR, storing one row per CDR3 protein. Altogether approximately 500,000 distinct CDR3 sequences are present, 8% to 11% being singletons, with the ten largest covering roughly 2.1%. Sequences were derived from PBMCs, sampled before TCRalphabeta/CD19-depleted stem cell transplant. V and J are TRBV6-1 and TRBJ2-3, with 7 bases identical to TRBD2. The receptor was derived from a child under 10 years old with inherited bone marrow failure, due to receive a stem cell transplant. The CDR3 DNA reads TGTGCCAGCAGGAGAGCGGGATTGGGCACAGATACGCAGTATTTT. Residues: CASRRAGLGTDTQYF.